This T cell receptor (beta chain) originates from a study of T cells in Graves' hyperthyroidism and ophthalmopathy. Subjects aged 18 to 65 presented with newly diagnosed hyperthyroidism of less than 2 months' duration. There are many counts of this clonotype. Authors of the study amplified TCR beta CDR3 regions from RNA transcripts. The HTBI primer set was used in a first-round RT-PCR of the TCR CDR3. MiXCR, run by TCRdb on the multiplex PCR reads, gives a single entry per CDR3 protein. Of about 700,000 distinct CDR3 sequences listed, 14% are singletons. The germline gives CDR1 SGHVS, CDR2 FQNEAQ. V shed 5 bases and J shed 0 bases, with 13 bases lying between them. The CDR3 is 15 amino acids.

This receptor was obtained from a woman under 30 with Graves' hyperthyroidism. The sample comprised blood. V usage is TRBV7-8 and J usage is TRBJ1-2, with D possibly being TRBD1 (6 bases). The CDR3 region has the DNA TGTGCCAGCAGCCCAGAGGGGGTTCCTAACTATGGCTACACCTTC. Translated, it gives CASSPEGVPNYGYTF.